This TCR beta chain was profiled in a study of PD-1 blockade in classical Hodgkin lymphoma. Overall study findings and caveats: With CD4+ cells, TCR diversity rose significantly by C4D1, but not with CD8+ cells.

Every patient had relapsed following autologous stem cell transplantation, and cohorts differed in brentuximab vedotin exposure. Best overall response was complete response, partial response or progressive disease in these relapsed/refractory classical Hodgkin lymphoma patients. The CDR3 totals 15 residues. Germline CDR1 MNHNS, CDR2 SASEGT. V lost 7 bases to trimming and J lost 6 bases, with 20 bases between them. Points on this clone: Its antigen is as yet unknown.

Repertoires were generated with immunoSEQ multiplex PCR, while TCRdb's copy carries only in-frame clones and drops some. The sample lists 38,000 or so clones, around 70% seen once, with 14% in the top ten. The receptor was isolated from a human donor with classical Hodgkin lymphoma. Specimen: peripheral blood mononuclear cells (PBMCs), collected before the second cycle of nivolumab. The V gene is TRBV6-1, the J gene TRBJ2-3, with D perhaps TRBD2 (6 bases). CDR3 DNA: TGTGCCAGCATGACTGCGGGGCTGCCGGCGGATACGCAGTATTTT. This codes for CASMTAGLPADTQYF.